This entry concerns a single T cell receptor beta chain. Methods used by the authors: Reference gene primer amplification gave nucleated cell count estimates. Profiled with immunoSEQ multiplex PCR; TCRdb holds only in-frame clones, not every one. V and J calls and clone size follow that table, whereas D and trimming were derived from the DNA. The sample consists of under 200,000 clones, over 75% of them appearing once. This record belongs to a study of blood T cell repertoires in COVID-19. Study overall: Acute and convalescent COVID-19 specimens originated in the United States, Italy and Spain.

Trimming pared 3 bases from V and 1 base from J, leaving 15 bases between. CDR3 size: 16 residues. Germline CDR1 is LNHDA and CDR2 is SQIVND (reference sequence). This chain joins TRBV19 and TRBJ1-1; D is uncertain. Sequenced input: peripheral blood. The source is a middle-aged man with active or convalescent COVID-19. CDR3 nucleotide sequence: TGTGCCAGTAGTATGGCCTTGGAGGTAGGGAACACTGAAGCTTTCTTT. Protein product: CASSMALEVGNTEAFF.